Following are 20 T cell receptor beta chains from one sample sequenced in a study of blood T cell repertoires in COVID-19. The method was immunoSEQ multiplex PCR; TCRdb's version includes in-frame clones alone and lacks a portion of them. Seen here are some 100,000 clones, about 86% observed once, and the top ten hold about 2.5%. Sequenced material: PBMCs or T cells enriched from blood (not recorded which). All receptors derive from a woman aged 50 to 60 who had recovered from COVID-19.

The chain links TRBV3-1 (or the pseudogene TRBV3-2) to TRBJ1-3; D is possibly TRBD1 (5 bases). The germline gives CDR1 LGHDT, CDR2 YNNKEL (reference sequence). V was cut by 1 base and J by 4 bases, with 14 bases left in between. This CDR3 region has 16 residues. Written as DNA, the CDR3 is TGTGCCAGCAGCCAAGTTCTGGTACACAGGGGAAACACCATATATTTT. Residues: CASSQVLVHRGNTIYF.

The chain combines TRBV2 with TRBJ2-7; weak D call: TRBD1 (6 bases). V lost 7 bases to trimming and J lost 2 bases, with 12 bases between them. Germline loops: CDR1 SNHLY, CDR2 FYNNEI. The CDR3 extends over 13 amino acids. CDR3 in DNA: TGTGCCAGCAACAGGGAGATAGCCTACGAGCAGTACTTC. This translates into CASNREIAYEQYF.

This clone was detected only once. This chain uses TRBV6-5 with TRBJ2-2; weak D call: TRBD1 (7 bases). The V end lost 0 bases, the J end lost 6 bases, and 11 bases lay between the germline ends. This CDR3 contains 15 residues. In germline, CDR1 is MNHEY, CDR2 SVGAGI. The CDR3 protein is CASSYSQGGSGELFF. The CDR3 DNA sequence: TGTGCCAGCAGTTACTCCCAGGGGGGTTCCGGGGAGCTGTTTTTT.

The chain carries TRBV7-8 and TRBJ2-1, with 12 positions matching TRBD1. J was trimmed by 7 bases and V by 2 bases; bases with no gene match: 9. This CDR3 has 17 amino acids. In germline, CDR1 is SGHVS, CDR2 FQNEAQ. The CDR3 region has the DNA TGTGCCAGCAGCTTAAGGGCCCCGGGACAGGGGGCAAATGAGCAGTTCTTC. It yields the protein CASSLRAPGQGANEQFF.

This clone showed up just once. The chain has TRBV28 and TRBJ2-1; 7 nucleotides align to TRBD1. Germline CDR1 reads MDHEN; CDR2 reads SYDVKM. The CDR3 runs to 14 residues. Trimming took 7 bases from V and 7 from J; bases not matched to a gene: 10. CDR3 sequence (DNA): TGTGCCAGCACCAAACCGCCGACAGGGAATGAGCAGTTCTTC. This sequence encodes CASTKPPTGNEQFF. Variable domain in full (rest from reference TRBV28 and TRBJ2-1): DVKVTQSSRYLVKRTGEKVFLECVQDMDHENMFWYRQDPGLGLRLIYFSYDVKMKEKGDIPEGYSVSREKKERFSLILESASTNQTSMYLCASTKPPTGNEQFFGPGTRLTVL.

This chain joins TRBV5-4 and TRBJ2-7, with D perhaps TRBD1 (5 bases). Germline V gene sequence: CDR1 SGHNT, CDR2 YYREEE (reference sequence). Trimming removed 2 bases from V and 7 bases from J, with 13 bases in between. The CDR3 has 13 residues. CDR3 sequence reads: CASSFSRVGEQYF. The CDR3, as DNA: TGTGCCAGCAGCTTCAGCAGGGTAGGGGAGCAGTACTTC.

The J gene is TRBJ2-5, the V gene TRBV10-1; TRBD1 might be the D (6 bases). The CDR3 totals 13 residues. V shed 8 bases and J shed 4 bases, with 14 bases lying between them. The germline CDR1 and CDR2 sequences are WNHNN and SYGVQD (reference sequence). CDR3 bases: TGCGCCAGCGCGGACAGAATGGGAGAGACCCAGTACTTC. Residues: CASADRMGETQYF.

The V gene is TRBV19, the J gene TRBJ1-5; TRBD1 matches 7 bases. This CDR3 region has 16 residues. With 3 bases clipped from V and 5 bases from J, the junction kept 10 bases outside the gene matches. The V gene's germline CDR1 is LNHDA and CDR2 SQIVND (reference sequence). The CDR3 region has the DNA TGTGCCAGTAGTATCCTGACAGGGAGAGGAGATCAGCCCCAGCATTTT. It is translated as CASSILTGRGDQPQHF.

The chain is built from TRBV6-2 or TRBV6-3 and TRBJ1-1; 11 nucleotides match TRBD1. CDR1 is MNHEY, CDR2 SVGEGT, per germline. CDR3 length: 18 residues. The ends lost 6 bases at V and 6 bases at J; junction bases unmatched: 18. CDR3 region: CASSARQLGQGAGSEAFF. In nucleotides, the CDR3 is TGTGCCAGCAGCGCCCGACAACTAGGACAGGGGGCGGGATCTGAAGCTTTCTTT.

The chain is built from TRBV27 and TRBJ1-5; weak D call: TRBD1 (5 bases). Germline assignment: CDR1 MNHEY and CDR2 SMNVEV (reference sequence). CDR3 length: 13 amino acids. The V end was cut by 4 bases, the J end by 6 bases, with 10 bases between. Here the CDR3 DNA reads TGTGCCAGCAGTTACGTAGGGGCTCAGCCCCAGCATTTT. Amino acid sequence: CASSYVGAQPQHF.

The V gene is TRBV6-2 or TRBV6-3, the J gene TRBJ2-2, with D tentatively TRBD2 (6 bases). This CDR3 spans 15 amino acids. Germline V gene lookup returns CDR1 MNHEY and CDR2 SVGEGT. The germline V and J ends were trimmed by 5 bases and 4 bases, with 14 bases remaining between them. The CDR3 coding sequence is TGTGCCAGCAGTAGGCCGGGAGTAGTCACCGGGGAGCTGTTTTTT. This sequence encodes CASSRPGVVTGELFF.

The V call is TRBV2, the J call TRBJ1-1; 7 nucleotides line up with TRBD1. The CDR3 totals 15 residues. Looked up from germline, CDR1 is SNHLY and CDR2 is FYNNEI. J was trimmed by 1 base and V by 7 bases; bases with no gene match: 9. The CDR3 DNA follows: TGTGCCAGCACCATCGACAGGGTGCAGAACACTGAAGCTTTCTTT. Its translation: CASTIDRVQNTEAFF.

This chain connects TRBV7-9 to TRBJ1-3, with D unclear. Germline V CDR1 and CDR2: SEHNR, FQNEAQ (reference sequence). V shed 5 bases and J shed 4 bases, with 18 bases lying between them. The CDR3 has 16 amino acids. CDR3 in DNA: TGTGCCAGCAGCCCTCAGCGGACCCGTCGGGGAAACACCATATATTTT. Amino acid sequence: CASSPQRTRRGNTIYF.

The J gene is TRBJ2-1, the V gene TRBV30; D unresolved. V was trimmed by 2 bases and J by 0 bases, leaving 8 bases between them. The CDR3 extends over 14 amino acids. Germline V gene data show CDR1 as GTSNPN and CDR2 as SVGIG (reference sequence). The chain's CDR3 is CAWSLTPSYNEQFF. For the CDR3, the DNA is TGTGCCTGGAGTTTAACTCCCTCCTACAATGAGCAGTTCTTC.

This chain joins TRBV19 and TRBJ2-3, with D maybe TRBD1 (5 bases). The CDR3 loop spans 17 amino acids. V shed 3 bases and J shed 1 base, with 17 bases lying between them. The germline V gene encodes CDR1 LNHDA and CDR2 SQIVND (reference sequence). The CDR3, as DNA: TGTGCCAGTAGTATCCGGTCCGCCCGCAGGGGCACAGATACGCAGTATTTT. This encodes CASSIRSARRGTDTQYF.

The V and J genes are TRBV7-2 and TRBJ2-2; a weak D match, TRBD1 (6 bases). Germline CDR1 and CDR2: SGHTA and FQGNSA. CDR3 length: 16 residues. Trimming pared 6 bases from V and 2 bases from J, leaving 16 bases between. Here the CDR3 DNA reads TGTGCCAGCAGTCTAGGGCACAGGGCAAACACCGGGGAGCTGTTTTTT. Residues: CASSLGHRANTGELFF.

The chain recombines TRBV27 with TRBJ2-7; D gene unclear. V was pared by 5 bases and J by 4 bases, with 12 bases between. The CDR3 totals 13 residues. Germline CDR1 and CDR2: MNHEY and SMNVEV (reference sequence). This chain's CDR3 is CASSLTARYEQYF. CDR3 nucleotides: TGTGCCAGCAGTCTTACCGCTCGGTACGAGCAGTACTTC.

The rearrangement joins TRBV9 to TRBJ1-1; D unresolved. CDR1 and CDR2 from the germline V gene are SGDLS and YYNGEE. This CDR3 spans 14 amino acids. V was pared by 2 bases and J by 1 base, with 9 bases between. DNA of the CDR3: TGTGCCAGCAGCGTTGGAGGCTGGAACACTGAAGCTTTCTTT. Translated: CASSVGGWNTEAFF.

The J gene is TRBJ2-2, the V gene TRBV3-1 (or the pseudogene TRBV3-2); 10 bases match TRBD2. Germline V lookup: CDR1 LGHDT, CDR2 YNNKEL (reference sequence). Trimming took 4 bases from V and 7 from J; bases not matched to a gene: 9. CDR3 size: 16 residues. CDR3 nucleotide sequence: TGTGCCAGCAGCCGCCGTAGCGGGAGGCAGGACGGGGAGCTGTTTTTT. It specifies CASSRRSGRQDGELFF.

The rearrangement uses TRBV5-1 and TRBJ2-1; 8 bases are shared with TRBD2. Germline V CDR1 and CDR2: SGHRS, YFSETQ. With 0 bases clipped from V and 2 bases from J, the junction kept 4 bases outside the gene matches. There are 16 residues in the CDR3. CDR3 protein: CASSLGRSGAYNEQFF. CDR3 sequence (DNA): TGCGCCAGCAGCTTGGGGCGTAGCGGGGCCTACAATGAGCAGTTCTTC.